A selection of T cell receptor beta chains follows, all from one sample in a study of T cells after yellow fever vaccination. TCRdb reanalysed the 5' RACE reads using MiXCR and keeps one entry per CDR3 protein. This table has some 560,000 distinct CDR3 sequences, roughly 17% appearing once. Sequences were derived from PBMCs, sampled less than 6 days after the first yellow fever vaccination. The receptors were sampled from a man between 18 and 35 years old who received the YFV17D yellow fever vaccine. CDR3s include the opening cysteine and the closing phenylalanine or tryptophan. D genes are given only for firm matches. Clone size appears in some rows only: once, few, many, or a class for an expanded clone.

DNA,CDR3,J,D,V,size
TGTGCCAGCAGTCACGGACAGGGAGGTGTCTATGGCTACACCTTC,CASSHGQGGVYGYTF,TRBJ1-2,TRBD1,TRBV12-3/TRBV12-4,few
TGTGCCAGTAGTACCCAAGCGGGGAGCTCCTACGAGCAGTACTTC,CASSTQAGSSYEQYF,TRBJ2-7,TRBD2,TRBV19,.
TGTGCCAGCAGCCGAACTAGCGGGGGTTCCTACGAGCAGTACTTC,CASSRTSGGSYEQYF,TRBJ2-7,TRBD2,TRBV7-2,.
TGCAGTGCTCAAACGATCGGGGGGGGCTCCTACGAGCAGTACTTC,CSAQTIGGGSYEQYF,TRBJ2-7,TRBD2,TRBV20-1,.
TGTGCCAGCCAGTGGACTACCGCTACAGATGAGCAGTTCTTC,CASQWTTATDEQFF,TRBJ2-1,.,TRBV2,.
TGTGCCAGCAGCCAGATTCCCGGGGAGCTGTTTTTT,CASSQIPGELFF,TRBJ2-2,.,TRBV5-4,few
TGTGCCAGCAGCTTAGCGCCCAGCCTGGGACTAGCGTACAATGAGCAGTTCTTC,CASSLAPSLGLAYNEQFF,TRBJ2-1,TRBD2,TRBV7-8,.
TGTGCCAGCAGCTTAGGAGCAGGGGCTCGGAGCAATCAGCCCCAGCATTTT,CASSLGAGARSNQPQHF,TRBJ1-5,.,TRBV7-6,.
TGTGCCACAGAGTCTGACAGGGATGGCTACACCTTC,CATESDRDGYTF,TRBJ1-2,TRBD1,TRBV24-1,few
TGTGCCAGCAGCCAAGATCGGTACTGGAGGGATACGAACACTGAAGCTTTCTTT,CASSQDRYWRDTNTEAFF,TRBJ1-1,.,TRBV14,.
TGCAGTGCCCGGACAGGGAATAGCAATCAGCCCCAGCATTTT,CSARTGNSNQPQHF,TRBJ1-5,TRBD1,TRBV20-1,.
TGTGCCATCAGTGTGCGGCCCGGGACAGCCTTCTATGGCTACACCTTC,CAISVRPGTAFYGYTF,TRBJ1-2,TRBD1,TRBV10-3,.
TGCAGCGCTGGACTAGGGAATACAGATACGCAGTATTTT,CSAGLGNTDTQYF,TRBJ2-3,TRBD2,TRBV20-1,.
TGTGCCAGCAGTTACTCTGCGTATACCACAGATACGCAGTATTTT,CASSYSAYTTDTQYF,TRBJ2-3,.,TRBV6-5,.
TGTGCCAGCAGCTTGAAGGGGGACAGATTGTACGAGCAGTACTTC,CASSLKGDRLYEQYF,TRBJ2-7,TRBD1,TRBV5-6,few
TGTGCCGGGGGGTTTAGGGGCCCGGAGACCCAGTACTTC,CAGGFRGPETQYF,TRBJ2-5,.,TRBV6-1,.
TGTGCCAGCAGTTACACTAGGTTCCTCCTCTCTGGGGCCAACGTCCTGACTTTC,CASSYTRFLLSGANVLTF,TRBJ2-6,.,TRBV6-2/TRBV6-3,few
TGTGCCAGCAGTTATTTACAGGGGGCCTCCACAGATACGCAGTATTTT,CASSYLQGASTDTQYF,TRBJ2-3,TRBD1,TRBV12-3/TRBV12-4,.
TGTGCCAGCAGCTTGGATCAGGGTGGCTATGGCTACACCTTC,CASSLDQGGYGYTF,TRBJ1-2,.,TRBV5-4,few
TGCGCCAGCAGCCCCCTTGGGACAGGGCCATACGAGCAGTACTTC,CASSPLGTGPYEQYF,TRBJ2-7,TRBD1,TRBV5-1,many
TGTGCCAGCAGCCACATGGCCCGACCCTCTGGAAACACCATATATTTT,CASSHMARPSGNTIYF,TRBJ1-3,.,TRBV4-2,.
TGTGCCAGTAGTAGAGGACAGAGCGCAACTAATGAAAAACTGTTTTTT,CASSRGQSATNEKLFF,TRBJ1-4,.,TRBV19,.
TGTGCCATCAGTGAGTCTACGGGGTCTAATGAAAAACTGTTTTTT,CAISESTGSNEKLFF,TRBJ1-4,.,TRBV10-3,.
TGCGCCAGCAGTGATCCTCTACTAGCGGGGGGAGGCACCGGGGAGCTGTTTTTT,CASSDPLLAGGGTGELFF,TRBJ2-2,TRBD2,TRBV10-2,few
TGTGCCAGCAGCTTAACGAACGGCCATAGCAATCAGCCCCAGCATTTT,CASSLTNGHSNQPQHF,TRBJ1-5,.,TRBV7-9,.
TGTGCCAGCAGCGGTTGGGGGGACAGGGTCCTCAGAGGCTACACCTTC,CASSGWGDRVLRGYTF,TRBJ1-2,TRBD1,TRBV12-3/TRBV12-4,few
TGCGCCAGCAGCTTGGGGGCGTCCTTTGACACCGGGGAGCTGTTTTTT,CASSLGASFDTGELFF,TRBJ2-2,.,TRBV5-1,few
TGTGCCAGCACCTACCTGGAACGGGACCAAGAGACCCAGTACTTC,CASTYLERDQETQYF,TRBJ2-5,.,TRBV7-9,few
TGTGCCAGCAGCTTTGGACAGGCGCTTTTCTATGGCTACACCTTC,CASSFGQALFYGYTF,TRBJ1-2,TRBD1,TRBV7-2,many
TGTGCCAGCAGTACAGGGGGAAGGGTCGGGGAGCTGTTTTTT,CASSTGGRVGELFF,TRBJ2-2,TRBD1,TRBV7-8,.
TGTGCCAGCAGCCAGGTTCCCGGAAACACCATATATTTT,CASSQVPGNTIYF,TRBJ1-3,.,TRBV3-1,few
TGTGCCAGCAGTTTTTTGAGGCGAACAGTGAACACTGAAGCTTTCTTT,CASSFLRRTVNTEAFF,TRBJ1-1,.,TRBV28,few